This T cell receptor (beta chain) came from a study of T cell responses to AZD1222 COVID-19 vaccine (dated by TCRdb to the early 2020s). Background on the whole study: A total of over 230 trial participants underwent TCR sequencing, of whom under 220 had received two doses of AZD1222 and some 25 had received two doses of the MenACWY control vaccine. Trial participants were enrolled by age into 18-55, 56-69 and 70-plus year subgroups, with about 150, 28 and 57 TCR-sequenced participants respectively. The study at large found these results: Conclusions about previously exposed vaccinees are limited, since just 6 or 7 AZD1222 recipients were seropositive for SARS-CoV-2 at baseline. Participants were mostly white British and included more females than males, and it was suggested by the authors that clonal diversity may have been underestimated. After two AZD1222 doses, spike-specific TCR breadth and depth were significantly higher than at day 0 and than in MenACWY recipients. The vaccine-associated CD4 TCRs covered the entire spike protein, and the dominant responses fell in regions 160-218 and 743-854. The 56-69-year group was small, and its depth increase did not reach significance, likely because of low power. Reportedly, almost half of the unique spike-specific TCRs recognized epitopes lying outside the regions that are mutated in the B.1.351 and B.1.1.7 variants. No day 14 peak-response samples were available, so repertoires were characterized only after the peak T cell response.

About this clone itself: No cognate antigen has been identified for it. Nothing much larger sits one base from this clone, and base qualities are not available.

The CDR3 regions of human TCRbeta chains were analyzed by immunosequencing. The paper's processing steps were these. Repertoire TCRs were matched against a reference library of SARS-CoV-2-specific TCRs generated with the MIRA antigen-specificity platform. Breadth was defined as the fraction of unique TCRs that were SARS-CoV-2-associated. Depth was defined as the fraction of total T cells that were SARS-CoV-2-associated. Using the MIRA data, every spike-specific TCR was mapped to the spike region that the TCR reacted to and assigned to either a CD4 or a CD8 class. Log10-transformed breadth and depth values were compared by one-way ANOVA with Sidak's multiple comparisons tests. The clones in this table, taken by TCRdb from immuneACCESS, are in-frame only. Not every clone is retained; where verified, under half of the shortfall comes from an unresolved V gene, and the cause of the rest is unknown. D and trimming were read from the DNA, whereas the V and J calls and clone size are those reported in that table. In all, the sample holds under 150,000 clones, and 88% of those were seen once. The ten largest clones add up to about 6.5% of the sample.

The sample's time point label, decoded: about 28 days (+/-7) after the second vaccine dose. AZD1222 recipients whose second dose came at about 4 weeks and those whose second dose came at about 12 weeks were combined into one group, since spike-specific TCR depth and breadth did not differ between the two schedules. The vaccinee samples were drawn from two UK trials, COV001 and COV002, one of which was a single-blind randomized controlled phase 2/3 trial testing AZD1222 (ChAdOx1 nCoV-19) in healthy adults. For TCRbeta chain sequencing, PBMC samples from trial participants were taken at day 0 and at day 28 after the second dose. The material sequenced was peripheral blood, taken 28 days after the second AZD1222 dose. This receptor was obtained from an adult who received the AZD1222 COVID-19 vaccine.

The nucleotides read TGTGCCAGCGGGGGAGTGGGGGGATCCTCCTACAATGAGCAGTTCTTC. Its protein is CASGGVGGSSYNEQFF. The rearrangement joined TRBV7-9 to TRBJ2-1, with TRBD2 perhaps the D gene, on 6 matching bases. The germline V gene (reference sequence) gives CDR1 as SEHNR and CDR2 as FQNEAQ. There are 16 amino acids in the CDR3, from cysteine to phenylalanine inclusive. Only the CDR3 part of the read is kept: 48 bases, read in frame from the first base. The trim is 8 bases for V and 0 bases for J, with a gap of 17 bases between the germline ends.